This TCR beta chain was profiled in a study of blood T cells in healthy people across ages. Through a sample-barcoded 5' primer and a J-beta primer mix, a second PCR was run for roughly 7 to 11 cycles. TCRdb independently ran MiXCR on the 5' RACE reads; one entry per CDR3 protein. The data contain approximately 1.5 million distinct CDR3 sequences, around 40% of them seen just once; the ten biggest clones take up 4%. CDR1 and CDR2 (germline): SGHVS, FQNEAQ. V lost 4 bases and J lost 3, with 13 bases in between. CDR3 length: 15 residues. This rearrangement joins TRBV7-8 to TRBJ1-5, with a tentative D call TRBD1 (5 bases). Sequencing was performed on blood. This receptor was obtained from a woman between 18 and 30 years old in good health. Written as DNA, the CDR3 is TGTGCCAGCAGCTCTCCGGGGACTATCAATCAGCCCCAGCATTTT. Translating it yields CASSSPGTINQPQHF.